Below, 10 T cell receptor beta chains from the same sample are listed, as sequenced in a study of CXCR3-negative and CXCR3-positive naive CD8 T cells. Their antigens are not known. TRB cDNA libraries were made by UMI-labeled 5' RACE. TCRdb re-called the 5' RACE reads, yielding one record per CDR3 amino acid sequence without DNA. The listing records some 150,000 distinct CDR3 sequences. Study conclusions and caveats: Comparison of naive cells showed more hydrophobic TRB CDR3s in CXCR3-positive than in CXCR3-negative naive cells.

The source material was naive CXCR3+ CD8+ T cells from blood. Subset meaning: CD45RO-CCR7+CD27+CD95- naive CD8+ T cells expressing CXCR3 (TNR3+). Every receptor here comes from a human donor in good health. Some clones in this sample may be carry-over from other donors' samples.

The J gene is TRBJ1-5, the V gene TRBV5-5. The CDR3 totals 15 residues. CDR1 is SGHKS and CDR2 is YYEKEE in the germline V gene (reference sequence). The CDR3 loop is CASSLYRDSNQPQHF.

The chain carries TRBV9 and TRBJ2-4; the D call from TCRdb, TRBD2, cannot be confirmed without DNA. The germline gives CDR1 SGDLS, CDR2 YYNGEE. This CDR3 spans 13 amino acids. CDR3 residues: CAWRLVGAEDQYF. Using reference TRBV9 and TRBJ2-4 for the parts outside the CDR3, the full variable domain is DSGVTQTPKHLITATGQRVTLRCSPRSGDLSVYWYQQSLDQGLQFLIQYYNGEERAKGNILERFSAQQFPDLHSELNLSSLELGDSALYFCAWRLVGAEDQYFGAGTRLSVL.

The rearrangement joins TRBV7-6 to TRBJ2-1; as DNA is missing, the TRBD1 call by TCRdb cannot be tested. The CDR3 is 15 amino acids. CDR1 SGHVS and CDR2 FNYEAQ come from the germline V gene. CDR3 residues: CASSLGLSRGNEQFF.

This chain joins TRBV7-7 and TRBJ2-7; there is no DNA to check the TCRdb D call of TRBD1. CDR1 SSHAT and CDR2 FNYEAQ come from the germline V gene (reference sequence). The CDR3 runs 14 residues. CDR3 in amino acids: CASSSWTGVGEQYF.

CDR3 residues: CASSSSGGQGTQYF. The chain links TRBV7-2 to TRBJ2-5; the TCRdb D gene call, TRBD2, has no DNA to confirm it. This CDR3 comprises 14 residues. CDR1 is SGHTA and CDR2 is FQGNSA in the germline V gene.

V and J are TRBV10-3 and TRBJ1-2; there is no DNA to check the TCRdb D call of TRBD1. Germline V gene data show CDR1 as ENHRY and CDR2 as SYGVKD. The CDR3 has 14 residues. CDR3: CAISELDRAYGYTF.

This chain uses TRBV28 with TRBJ2-7. CDR1 MDHEN and CDR2 SYDVKM come from the germline V gene. The CDR3 sequence is 13 residues long. Here the CDR3 reads CASSFGELKEQYF.

The chain has TRBV29-1 and TRBJ1-2. The CDR3 loop spans 13 amino acids. Germline V gene sequence: CDR1 SQVTM, CDR2 ANQGSEA. The CDR3 reads CSVIGETGYGYTF.

The chain's CDR3 is CASSLGQGAAYYEQYF. V usage is TRBV28 and J usage is TRBJ2-7; TCRdb outputs TRBD1, but without DNA this stays unchecked. Germline CDR1 reads MDHEN; CDR2 reads SYDVKM. There are 16 residues in the CDR3.

The rearrangement uses TRBV14 and TRBJ2-1; lacking DNA, the TRBD2 call made by TCRdb goes unchecked. From germline, CDR1 is SGHDN and CDR2 FVKESK. The CDR3 totals 16 residues. The chain's CDR3 is CASSHLAGTSYNEQFF.